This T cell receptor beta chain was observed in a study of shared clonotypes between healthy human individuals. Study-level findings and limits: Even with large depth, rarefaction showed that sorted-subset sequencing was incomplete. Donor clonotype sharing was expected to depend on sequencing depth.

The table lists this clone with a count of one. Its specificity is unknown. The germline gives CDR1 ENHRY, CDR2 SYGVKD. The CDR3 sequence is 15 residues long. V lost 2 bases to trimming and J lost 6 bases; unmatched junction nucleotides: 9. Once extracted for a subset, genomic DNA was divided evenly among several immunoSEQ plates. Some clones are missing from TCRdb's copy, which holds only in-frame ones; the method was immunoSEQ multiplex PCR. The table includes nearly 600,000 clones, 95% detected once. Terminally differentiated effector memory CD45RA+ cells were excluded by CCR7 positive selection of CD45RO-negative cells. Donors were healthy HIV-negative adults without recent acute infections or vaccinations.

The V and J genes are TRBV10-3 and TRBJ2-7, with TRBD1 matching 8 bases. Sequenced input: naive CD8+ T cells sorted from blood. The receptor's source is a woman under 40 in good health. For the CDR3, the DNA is TGTGCCATCAGTGAGACGGACAGGGTTTACGGCGAGCAGTACTTC. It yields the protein CAISETDRVYGEQYF.